This TCR beta chain was profiled in a study of cytomegalovirus exposure and HLA in healthy donors. PCR primers comprised 60 Vbeta and 13 Jbeta primers. TCRdb's copy holds only in-frame clones and misses some; the assay was immunoSEQ multiplex PCR. Of 150,000 or so clones listed, 65% to 90% are singletons. These donors counted as nominally healthy when sampled, but unrecorded immune exposures were likely. The source material was PBMCs. The clonotype originates from a woman aged 45-60 years in good health and CMV-seropositive.

The CDR3 region has the DNA TGTGCCTGGGGCGGCGACACCGGGGAGCTGTTTTTT. Amino acid sequence: CAWGGDTGELFF. This chain joins TRBV30 and TRBJ2-2; D not certain. The length of the CDR3 is 12 residues. The V gene's germline CDR1 is GTSNPN and CDR2 SVGIG (reference sequence). Between the trimmed V and J ends, which lost 5 bases and 3 bases, there was a span of 7 bases.